Each of the 29 T cell receptor beta chains below was sequenced from the same sample in a study of response to subunit inactivated influenza vaccine (dated by TCRdb to about 2018). Library preparation used RT-PCR. Sequenced on an Illumina HiSeq 2500. TCRdb itself trimmed the public reads at Q25 with fastp, ran MiXCR and retained productive beta chains. Each entry is one CDR3 protein sequence, shown with its most common DNA and genes. The sample has roughly 500,000 distinct CDR3 sequences on record, approximately 22% of them singletons. Clones ranked in the top ten supply approximately 2.9% of the sample. The same specimen was also included in a second study, on T cells expressing NK-cell markers. Per the second study: 5'RACE template switching, by which a universal primer site and unique molecular identifiers were added, was used to make TCR beta cDNA libraries.

The sequencing here drew on CD4+ T cells sorted from PBMCs, taken less than 13 days after vaccination. All receptors derive from a middle-aged man who received an inactivated influenza vaccine. Donor details come from another sample of the same person, matched by shared clones.

This clonotype appeared a few times. This sequence joins TRBV5-1 and TRBJ1-6; D may be TRBD1 (5 bases). Between the trimmed V and J ends, which lost 0 bases and 5 bases, there was a span of 9 bases. Germline CDR1 and CDR2: SGHRS and YFSETQ. The CDR3 loop spans 15 amino acids. CDR3 amino acids: CASSLAGGNNSPLHF. Written as DNA, the CDR3 is TGCGCCAGCAGCTTGGCCGGGGGGAATAATTCACCCCTCCACTTT.

This clonotype has just a few counts. The V gene is TRBV5-5, the J gene TRBJ2-7; 7 bases are a match to TRBD1. There are 14 residues in the CDR3. Germline assignment: CDR1 SGHKS and CDR2 YYEKEE (reference sequence). Trimming cost V 4 bases and J 0 bases; bases outside gene matches: 4. CDR3 in amino acids: CASSIGTASYEQYF. The CDR3 nucleotides read TGTGCCAGCAGCATCGGGACAGCCTCCTACGAGCAGTACTTC.

This clonotype was counted between two and nine times. The chain uses TRBV6-1 and TRBJ2-7, with TRBD2 matching 13 bases. CDR1 is MNHNS and CDR2 is SASEGT in the germline V gene. CDR3 length: 17 residues. The J segment lost 2 bases and the V segment lost 8 bases, leaving 12 bases of the junction unmatched. This CDR3 is CASQGLAGVGAAYEQYF. In DNA form, the CDR3 reads TGTGCCAGCCAAGGACTAGCGGGAGTTGGTGCGGCCTACGAGCAGTACTTC.

This clonotype appeared a few times. The CDR3: CASSLGLGQENSPLHF. CDR3 nucleotides: TGCGCCAGCAGCTTGGGCCTGGGGCAGGAGAATTCACCCCTCCACTTT. The rearrangement links TRBV5-1 to TRBJ1-6, with TRBD1 as a possible D gene (5 bases). The CDR3 covers 16 residues. Germline CDR1 and CDR2: SGHRS and YFSETQ. V lost 0 bases to trimming and J lost 7 bases, with 14 bases between them.

There are a few counts of this clonotype. The chain combines TRBV6-1 with TRBJ2-3; 11 nucleotides align to TRBD2. This CDR3 spans 16 amino acids. With V trimmed by 4 bases and J by 0 bases, 3 bases remained unmatched. CDR1 is MNHNS, CDR2 SASEGT, per germline. CDR3 protein: CASSATSGGSTDTQYF. The CDR3 DNA is TGTGCCAGCAGTGCAACTAGCGGGGGTAGCACAGATACGCAGTATTTT.

V and J are TRBV20-1 and TRBJ2-1, with TRBD2 identical over 12 bases. V trimming: 6 bases; J trimming: 9 bases; junction bases outside the gene matches: 9. The CDR3 sequence is 14 residues long. Germline CDR1 reads DFQATT; CDR2 reads SNEGSKA (reference sequence). CDR3 residues: CSAKLAGGHGEQFF. The CDR3 DNA is TGCAGTGCAAAACTAGCGGGGGGTCACGGTGAGCAGTTCTTC.

The rearrangement links TRBV6-1 to TRBJ2-7; D not resolved. The CDR3 has 14 residues. Looked up from germline, CDR1 is MNHNS and CDR2 is SASEGT. V was cut by 5 bases and J by 5 bases, with 16 bases left in between. CDR3 coding DNA: TGTGCCAGCAGTCCCCGGGCCCCAACCGACGAGCAGTACTTC. Residues: CASSPRAPTDEQYF.

This clonotype was recorded a few times. The rearrangement joins TRBV6-2 or TRBV6-3 to TRBJ2-3; 13 positions match TRBD2. V shed 6 bases and J 6 bases; nucleotides not matched to a gene: 12. The CDR3 has 17 residues. Germline values: CDR1 MNHEY, CDR2 SVGEGT. CDR3 coding DNA: TGTGCCAGCAGGAGGGCCGGGACTAGCGGGAAAGAGGATACGCAGTATTTT. This sequence encodes CASRRAGTSGKEDTQYF.

This clonotype has a count of ten or more. This chain joins TRBV4-2 and TRBJ2-1, with 15 bases identical to TRBD2. Trimming cost V 8 bases and J 6 bases; bases outside gene matches: 5. CDR1 is LGHNA, CDR2 YNFKEQ, per germline. The CDR3 covers 15 residues. The CDR3 reads CASRGTSGRTNEQFF. CDR3 nucleotides: TGTGCCAGCCGGGGGACTAGCGGGAGGACCAATGAGCAGTTCTTC.

The V gene is TRBV20-1, the J gene TRBJ2-4; 8 positions agree with TRBD2. The CDR3 covers 17 residues. Looked up from germline, CDR1 is DFQATT and CDR2 is SNEGSKA (reference sequence). Trimming cost V 2 bases and J 3 bases; bases outside gene matches: 12. Here the CDR3 reads CSARKLAGGSGKNIQYF. The CDR3 nucleotides read TGCAGTGCTAGAAAGCTAGCGGGTGGAAGCGGCAAAAACATTCAGTACTTC.

The gene calls are TRBV7-2 and TRBJ1-5; D unclear. CDR1 is SGHTA and CDR2 is FQGNSA in the germline V gene. V lost 2 bases and J lost 4, with 12 bases in between. This CDR3 has 15 amino acids. The CDR3 nucleotides read TGTGCCAGCAGCTTATCCTCCATGGGAAATCAGCCCCAGCATTTT. It yields the protein CASSLSSMGNQPQHF.

This clonotype has only a few counts. This sequence joins TRBV20-1 and TRBJ2-1, with TRBD2 identical over 10 bases. CDR3 length equals 18 residues. Trimming took 4 bases from V and 1 from J; bases not matched to a gene: 13. CDR1 and CDR2 (germline): DFQATT, SNEGSKA (reference sequence). The CDR3 sequence is CSAISSSGGSGSYNEQFF. The CDR3 region has the DNA TGCAGTGCTATCTCGTCTAGCGGGGGTTCGGGGTCCTACAATGAGCAGTTCTTC.

With respect to this clonotype: The junction departs from the called germline gene at one end, perhaps through a read error. The rearrangement uses TRBV3-1 and TRBJ1-5, with a tentative D call TRBD1 (6 bases). CDR1 and CDR2 (germline): LGHDT, YNNKEL (reference sequence). CDR3 length: 14 residues. The DNA for the CDR3 is TGTGCCAGCAGTCAGTCGGGGGGCAACCAGCCCCAGCATTTT. This translates into CASSQSGGNQPQHF.

The chain employs TRBV18 and TRBJ2-7, with TRBD2 matching over 11 bases. In germline, CDR1 is KGHSH, CDR2 LQKENI. The CDR3 is made up of 17 amino acids. Unmatched junction bases numbered 7, after V lost 3 bases and J lost 0 bases. DNA for the CDR3: TGTGCCAGCTCACCGCCTAGCGGGAGGCGAAGCTCCTACGAGCAGTACTTC. This gives the protein CASSPPSGRRSSYEQYF.

This clonotype has a handful of counts. V and J are TRBV7-2 and TRBJ1-5; D gene ambiguous. With 5 bases removed from V and 4 bases from J, the gap between germline ends came to 9 bases. This CDR3 is 13 amino acids long. Germline V gives CDR1 SGHTA, CDR2 FQGNSA. The CDR3 DNA reads as TGTGCCAGCAGCGATGTTTGGAATCAGCCCCAGCATTTT. This translates into CASSDVWNQPQHF.

The rearrangement links TRBV21-1 to TRBJ2-1. TRBV21-1 is an annotated pseudogene. The CDR3 contains 17 residues. Here the CDR3 reads CASSLRRETNPHNEQFF. The CDR3 coding sequence is TGTGCCAGCAGTCTAAGACGAGAGACAAACCCTCACAATGAGCAGTTCTTC.

The chain uses TRBV5-1 and TRBJ2-7; 7 nucleotides line up with TRBD1. The CDR3 sequence is 15 residues long. The V gene end was trimmed by 0 bases and the J gene end by 2 bases; junction bases not matched to a gene: 5. The germline V gene has CDR1 SGHRS and CDR2 YFSETQ. CDR3 residues: CASSLGTGDPYEQYF. CDR3 DNA sequence: TGCGCCAGCAGCTTGGGTACAGGGGACCCCTACGAGCAGTACTTC.

The chain couples TRBV20-1 to TRBJ2-1; D might be TRBD1 or TRBD2, each matching 5 bases. Germline lookup yields CDR1 DFQATT and CDR2 SNEGSKA (reference sequence). Trimming removed 6 bases from V and 8 bases from J, with 23 bases in between. The CDR3 consists of 15 residues. The DNA of the CDR3 is TGCAGTGCCACGGGGCCTTATCATGGTTCGGATGAGCAGTTCTTC. Translating gives CSATGPYHGSDEQFF.

In this sample, this clonotype turned up many times. This rearrangement joins TRBV5-1 to TRBJ2-7; D is uncertain. Germline CDR1 reads SGHRS; CDR2 reads YFSETQ. Trimming shortened V by 3 bases and J by 4 bases, and 11 bases separated the two germline ends. CDR3 length equals 13 residues. Written as DNA, the CDR3 is TGCGCCAGCAGCTCCTTAGGAGAGTACGAGCAGTACTTC. Protein product: CASSSLGEYEQYF. The entire variable domain, with the rest obtained from reference TRBV5-1 and TRBJ2-7, is as follows: KAGVTQTPRYLIKTRGQQVTLSCSPISGHRSVSWYQQTPGQGLQFLFEYFSETQRNKGNFPGRFSGRQFSNSRSEMNVSTLELGDSALYLCASSSLGEYEQYFGPGTRLTVT.

This clonotype turned up a few times. This chain connects TRBV20-1 to TRBJ1-2; 7 nucleotides match TRBD1. Germline V gene sequence: CDR1 DFQATT, CDR2 SNEGSKA (reference sequence). Germline trimming cut 1 base from V and 7 bases from J; bases unmatched to any gene: 9. The length of the CDR3 is 14 residues. CDR3 DNA sequence: TGCAGTGCTAGAGCGACAGGGTACAGTGTTGGCTACACCTTC. Translated, it gives CSARATGYSVGYTF.

The V and J genes are TRBV4-1 and TRBJ2-3; 8 bases fit TRBD1. This CDR3 has 16 residues. J gave up 7 bases and V 1 base, and 10 bases lay outside the gene matches. Germline V gives CDR1 MGHRA, CDR2 YSYEKL. CDR3 sequence (DNA): TGCGCCAGCAGCCAAGGGGACAGGCGCTCAGTTAATACGCAGTATTTT. Its translation is CASSQGDRRSVNTQYF.

V and J are TRBV27 and TRBJ2-1; the D gene is possibly TRBD1 (6 bases). V lost 2 bases and J 1 base, leaving 9 bases between the germline ends. This CDR3 has 15 residues. Germline CDR1 MNHEY, CDR2 SMNVEV (reference sequence). Here the CDR3 DNA reads TGTGCCAGCAGTTTAAACAGGGCGTCCTACAATGAGCAGTTCTTC. Amino acids: CASSLNRASYNEQFF.

The rearrangement joins TRBV7-9 to TRBJ1-2; 7 bases are shared with TRBD1. Germline V gene data show CDR1 as SEHNR and CDR2 as FQNEAQ (reference sequence). This CDR3 has 17 residues. J lost 7 bases, V lost 6 bases, and 20 bases had no gene match. The CDR3 spells CASSLTGQSLRGGGYTF. In DNA, the CDR3 is TGTGCCAGCAGTTTAACGGGACAGAGTCTTCGAGGGGGTGGCTACACCTTC.

Only a few counts were recorded for this clonotype. Written as DNA, the CDR3 is TGTGCCAGCAGCTTAGGGCGGACAGGGGCGACCTACGAGCAGTACTTC. Translating it yields CASSLGRTGATYEQYF. The genes are TRBV7-9 and TRBJ2-7; 9 bases line up with TRBD1. V lost 1 base, J lost 2 bases, and 6 bases stayed unmatched. Germline V gives CDR1 SEHNR, CDR2 FQNEAQ (reference sequence). The CDR3 has 16 residues. Combining the CDR3 with reference TRBV7-9 and TRBJ2-7 gives the whole variable domain DTGVSQNPRHKITKRGQNVTFRCDPISEHNRLYWYRQTLGQGPEFLTYFQNEAQLEKSRLLSDRFSAERPKGSFSTLEIQRTEQGDSAMYLCASSLGRTGATYEQYFGPGTRLTVT.

This clonotype was counted a few times. The chain links TRBV24-1 to TRBJ1-5; 7 nucleotides agree with TRBD1. This CDR3 has 16 residues. Per the germline V gene, CDR1 is KGHDR and CDR2 is SFDVKD. Losses at the gene ends were 2 bases for V and 2 bases for J; bases not matched to a gene: 5. As DNA, the CDR3 is TGTGCCACCAGTGATTCACAGGGGAGCGGCAATCAGCCCCAGCATTTT. It encodes CATSDSQGSGNQPQHF.

The chain recombines TRBV24-1 with TRBJ2-5; D is unresolved. Germline values: CDR1 KGHDR, CDR2 SFDVKD. Trimming removed 0 bases from V and 10 bases from J, with 11 bases in between. The CDR3 is 13 amino acids. CDR3 residues: CATSDLQTWVQYF. CDR3 in DNA: TGTGCCACCAGTGATTTGCAAACTTGGGTCCAGTACTTC.

This clonotype has ten or more counts. The chain uses TRBV12-3 or TRBV12-4 and TRBJ2-5; D may be TRBD2 (7 bases). CDR3 length: 13 amino acids. Trimming removed 6 bases at V and 4 bases at J, with 12 bases between. CDR3: CASRIRGGETQYF. DNA for the CDR3: TGTGCCAGCAGGATAAGGGGGGGAGAGACCCAGTACTTC.

This chain joins TRBV24-1 and TRBJ2-1; D may be TRBD1 (6 bases). Germline V gene data show CDR1 as KGHDR and CDR2 as SFDVKD. The CDR3 covers 14 residues. V was trimmed by 3 bases and J by 9 bases, leaving 14 bases between them. CDR3 nucleotides: TGTGCCACCAGTGATGAGGGGGACCTCGGTGAGCAGTTCTTC. Residues: CATSDEGDLGEQFF.

This rearrangement joins TRBV20-1 to TRBJ1-6, with a possible D match to TRBD1 (5 bases). The CDR3 has 13 residues. V was trimmed by 6 bases and J by 11 bases, leaving 17 bases between them. Germline CDR1 DFQATT, CDR2 SNEGSKA (reference sequence). CDR3 DNA sequence: TGCAGTGCAGGTCCGGCAGGGAGGACACCCCTCCACTTT. Its protein is CSAGPAGRTPLHF.